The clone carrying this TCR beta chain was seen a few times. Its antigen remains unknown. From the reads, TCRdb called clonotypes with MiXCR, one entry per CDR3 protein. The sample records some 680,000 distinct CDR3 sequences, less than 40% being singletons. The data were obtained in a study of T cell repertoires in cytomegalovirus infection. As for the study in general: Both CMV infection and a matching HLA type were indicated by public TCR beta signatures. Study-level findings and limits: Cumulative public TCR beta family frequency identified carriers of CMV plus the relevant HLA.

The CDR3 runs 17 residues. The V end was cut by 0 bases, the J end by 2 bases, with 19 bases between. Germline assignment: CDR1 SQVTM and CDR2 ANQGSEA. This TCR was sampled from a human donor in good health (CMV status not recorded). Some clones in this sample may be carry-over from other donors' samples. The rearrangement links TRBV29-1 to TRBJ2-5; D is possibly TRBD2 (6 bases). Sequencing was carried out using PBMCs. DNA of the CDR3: TGCAGCGTTGAAGATCTTGAGCGAGGGAGGAAGCAAGAGACCCAGTACTTC. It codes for CSVEDLERGRKQETQYF.